Listed below are T cell receptor beta chains from one sample, sequenced in a study of cytomegalovirus exposure and HLA in healthy donors. Here immunoSEQ multiplex PCR was the method, and the copy in TCRdb shows in-frame clones only, minus some. The sample lists 150,000 to 200,000 clones, roughly four fifths seen once, with roughly 3% in the top ten. Sequenced sample: PBMCs. These receptors were collected from a woman between 50 and 59 years old in good health and CMV-seropositive. Both conserved end residues are part of each CDR3. A D gene is named only where the DNA matches it firmly. The size entry is marked missing in some rows and otherwise reads once, few, many or a size class.

TRBJ1-5 | . | TRBV10-1 | TRBD1 | TGCGCCAGCGACCTTGGACAGGGTTATCAGCCCCAGCATTTT | CASDLGQGYQPQHF
TRBJ2-7 | . | TRBV10-2 | . | TGCGCCAGCCAACGGAGTAGCTCCTACGAGCAGTACTTC | CASQRSSSYEQYF
TRBJ2-1 | . | TRBV18 | . | TGTGCCAGCTCAAAATCACCAGACTCCTACAATGAGCAGTTCTTC | CASSKSPDSYNEQFF
TRBJ2-5 | few | TRBV19 | . | TGTGCCAGTAGCCCTACAGGGATGGACGGAGAGACCCAGTACTTC | CASSPTGMDGETQYF
TRBJ2-6 | . | TRBV5-1 | . | TGCGCCAGCAGCTCCAGTCGCTCTGGGGCCAACGTCCTGACTTTC | CASSSSRSGANVLTF
TRBJ2-7 | . | TRBV5-4 | . | TGTGCCAGCAGCCACCGGGACATCTCCTACGAGCAGTACTTC | CASSHRDISYEQYF
TRBJ2-7 | . | TRBV4-1 | . | TGCGCCAGCAGCCAAGAAGGGAGCGAGCAGTACTTC | CASSQEGSEQYF
TRBJ1-6 | . | TRBV30 | TRBD1 | TGTGCCTGCCCGGGACAGGGGTATTCACCCCTCCACTTT | CACPGQGYSPLHF
TRBJ1-1 | . | TRBV5-1 | . | TGCGCCAGCAGCTTTGGGGGCCTGGACGCTGAAGCTTTCTTT | CASSFGGLDAEAFF
TRBJ2-1 | . | TRBV18 | TRBD2 | TGTGCCAGCTCACAAGCGGGGGGGCCGTCCAATGAGCAGTTCTTC | CASSQAGGPSNEQFF
TRBJ2-5 | . | TRBV18 | . | TGTGCCAGCTCACGGGGAGGAGAGACCCAGTACTTC | CASSRGGETQYF
TRBJ2-3 | few | TRBV5-6 | . | TGTGCCAGCAGCTACGACAGGACCAAGCGAAATACGCAGTATTTT | CASSYDRTKRNTQYF
TRBJ1-1 | . | TRBV7-9 | TRBD1 | TGTGCCAGCAGCTATCGACAGGGCCTGAACACTGAAGCTTTCTTT | CASSYRQGLNTEAFF
TRBJ1-1 | . | TRBV10-1 | . | TGCGCCAGCAGTGAGTCGTCAGGGGTAGACACTGAAGCTTTCTTT | CASSESSGVDTEAFF
TRBJ1-1 | . | TRBV2 | TRBD1 | TGTGCCAGCACCTTACCAGGGGGAGCGAACACTGAAGCTTTCTTT | CASTLPGGANTEAFF
TRBJ1-2 | . | TRBV5-1 | . | TGCGCCAGCAGCTTGGAAGGGGACTATGGCTACACCTTC | CASSLEGDYGYTF
TRBJ2-4 | few | TRBV29-1 | TRBD2 | TGCAGCGTTCAGGCGGGGGGGCCCGGAGACATTCAGTACTTC | CSVQAGGPGDIQYF
TRBJ2-7 | . | TRBV19 | TRBD2 | TGTGCCACAAGGCGTTCTGCGGGGGGATCCTACGAGCAGTACTTC | CATRRSAGGSYEQYF
TRBJ1-2 | . | TRBV2 | . | TGTGCCAGCAGGGGGTCGGGGGGAAACTATGGCTACACCTTC | CASRGSGGNYGYTF
TRBJ1-4 | few | TRBV4-1 | . | TGCGCCAGCAGCCAATTTCGGAATGAAAAACTGTTTTTT | CASSQFRNEKLFF
TRBJ2-3 | . | TRBV5-1 | TRBD1 | TGCGCCAGCAGCTTGGGAGGACAGGGTAACACAGATACGCAGTATTTT | CASSLGGQGNTDTQYF
TRBJ1-2 | . | TRBV6-1 | . | TGTGCCAGCAGTGCCGGGGACTTTAACTATGGCTACACCTTC | CASSAGDFNYGYTF
TRBJ1-1 | . | TRBV9 | . | TGTGCCAGCAGCCCCCCCACAGGGTATAATGGAGGAGCTTTCTTT | CASSPPTGYNGGAFF
TRBJ2-7 | once | TRBV5-4 | . | TGTGCCAGCAGTCCAGGGGAGGCCGGGGGGACGGGGGAGCAGTACTTC | CASSPGEAGGTGEQYF
TRBJ2-4 | . | TRBV4-1 | . | TGCGCCAGCAGCCAAATGTACTCCAAAAACATTCAGTACTTC | CASSQMYSKNIQYF
TRBJ1-1 | . | TRBV7-2 | TRBD1 | TGTGCCAGCAGCTTGGAGACAGGGTACACTGAAGCTTTCTTT | CASSLETGYTEAFF
TRBJ2-7 | . | TRBV25-1 | TRBD1 | TGTGCCAGCAGTGCTGCGACAGGGGCATCCTACGAGCAGTACTTC | CASSAATGASYEQYF
TRBJ2-1 | few | TRBV5-1 | . | TGCGCCAGCAGCTTATCAGGGAACTACAATGAGCAGTTCTTC | CASSLSGNYNEQFF
TRBJ2-5 | . | TRBV7-6 | TRBD2 | TGTGCCAGCAGCTTGCGGGGGGGCGAAGAGACCCAGTACTTC | CASSLRGGEETQYF
TRBJ1-3 | . | TRBV7-9 | . | TGTGCCAGCAGCTTAGTCGCAGGGGGAAACACCATATATTTT | CASSLVAGGNTIYF
TRBJ2-7 | . | TRBV5-1 | . | TGCGCCAGCAGCTTGACAGGGAGCTCCTACGAGCAGTACTTC | CASSLTGSSYEQYF
TRBJ1-2 | . | TRBV2 | . | TGTGCCAGCAGTGAATTAGGAGTTACTAACTATGGCTACACCTTC | CASSELGVTNYGYTF
TRBJ1-6 | . | TRBV5-8 | TRBD1 | TGTGCCAGCAGCCACAGGGGTTCACCCCTCCACTTT | CASSHRGSPLHF
TRBJ2-5 | few | TRBV9 | . | TGTGCCAGCAGCTCCTCCGGCGGGCGAGAGACCCAGTACTTC | CASSSSGGRETQYF
TRBJ2-2 | . | TRBV6-5 | . | TGTGCCAGCAGCCGGTGGCACAGGAGCACCGGGGAGCTGTTTTTT | CASSRWHRSTGELFF
TRBJ2-2 | . | TRBV2 | TRBD1 | TGTGCCAGCATGCGCGACAGGGTGAACACCGGGGAGCTGTTTTTT | CASMRDRVNTGELFF
TRBJ2-6 | . | TRBV9 | . | TGTGCCAGCAGCCCCTCAGCGGACCCTATCTCTGGGGCCAACGTCCTGACTTTC | CASSPSADPISGANVLTF